This TCR beta chain originates from a study of control samples from healthy donors and cancer patients. The J segment lost 0 bases and the V segment lost 3 bases, leaving 1 base of the junction unmatched. Germline V gives CDR1 SGHTA, CDR2 FQGTGA. The CDR3 is made up of 14 amino acids. This table comes from immunoSEQ multiplex PCR, and its TCRdb copy is limited to in-frame clones, with some not included. The table has 170,000 or so clones, over 80% seen once. This chain uses TRBV7-3 with TRBJ2-7, with TRBD2 identical over 8 bases. The source of this sequence is a man between 18 and 29 years old in good health. The sample comprised blood. CDR3 loop: CASSFGGASYEQYF. In DNA form, the CDR3 reads TGTGCCAGCAGCTTCGGGGGGGCCTCCTACGAGCAGTACTTC.